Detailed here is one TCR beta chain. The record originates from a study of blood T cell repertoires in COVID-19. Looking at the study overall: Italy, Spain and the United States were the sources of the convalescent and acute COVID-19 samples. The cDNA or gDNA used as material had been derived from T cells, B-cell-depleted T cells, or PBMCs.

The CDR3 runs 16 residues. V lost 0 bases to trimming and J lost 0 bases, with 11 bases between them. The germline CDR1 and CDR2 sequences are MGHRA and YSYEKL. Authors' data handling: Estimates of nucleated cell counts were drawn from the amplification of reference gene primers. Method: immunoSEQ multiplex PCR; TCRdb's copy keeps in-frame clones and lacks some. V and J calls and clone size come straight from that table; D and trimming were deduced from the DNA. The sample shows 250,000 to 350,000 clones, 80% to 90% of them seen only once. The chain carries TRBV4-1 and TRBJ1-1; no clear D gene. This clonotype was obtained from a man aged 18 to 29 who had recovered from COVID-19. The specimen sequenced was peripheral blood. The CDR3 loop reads CASSQEGLTVNTEAFF. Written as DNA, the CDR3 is TGCGCCAGCAGCCAAGAAGGACTGACGGTGAACACTGAAGCTTTCTTT.